A selection of T cell receptor beta chains follows, all from one sample in a study of Tregs in tolerant kidney transplant recipients. Measured with immunoSEQ multiplex PCR; TCRdb has only the in-frame clones, and not every one. Of 50,000 to 75,000 clones in the sample, less than 98% were seen once. Source: Tregs from blood, taken before the transplant. The receptors originated from a human donor who received a combined kidney and bone marrow transplant. The CDR3 runs from the conserved cysteine through the conserved F or W. D genes are given only for firm matches. Only part of the rows carry a size: once, few, many, or a class if the clone is expanded.

CDR3nt | CDR3aa | abundance | j_gene | v_gene | d_gene
TGTGCCAGCAGCTTAGGGGCAGGGTCTAATGAAAAACTGTTTTTT | CASSLGAGSNEKLFF | . | TRBJ1-4 | TRBV7-9 | .
TGTGCCAGCAGTTACGGACAGGGGGTTCATGGCTACACCTTC | CASSYGQGVHGYTF | . | TRBJ1-2 | TRBV6-5 | TRBD1
TGTGCCTGGAGTGTGCTGAGGGCAGCGGTAGGCACCGGGGAGCTGTTTTTT | CAWSVLRAAVGTGELFF | . | TRBJ2-2 | TRBV30 | .
TGTGCCAGCAGCTTTGAGGGCTATGGCTACACCTTC | CASSFEGYGYTF | . | TRBJ1-2 | TRBV7-2 | .
TGTGCCAGCAGTGTTTTCAGGGATAATTCACCCCTCCACTTT | CASSVFRDNSPLHF | . | TRBJ1-6 | TRBV6-1 | .
TGTGCCACCAGCAGACGTGGACTCACCACTGGGGCCAACGTCCTGACTTTC | CATSRRGLTTGANVLTF | . | TRBJ2-6 | TRBV15 | .
TGTGCCAGCACCCTGGGACATAAAGCTTTCTTT | CASTLGHKAFF | . | TRBJ1-1 | TRBV6-5 | .
TGTGCCAGCAGCTTAGCCACAGGGTCCGGACCCCCAAAAAATGGCTACACCTTC | CASSLATGSGPPKNGYTF | . | TRBJ1-2 | TRBV7-9 | .
TGTGCCAGCAGCTTAGCGCGGGGGGCCCTCAATGAGCAGTTCTTC | CASSLARGALNEQFF | . | TRBJ2-1 | TRBV28 | TRBD2
TGTGCCAGCAGAGATTCCGGGACAGGGACTTCCTACGAGCAGTACTTC | CASRDSGTGTSYEQYF | . | TRBJ2-7 | TRBV11-3 | TRBD1
TGTGCCAGCAGCTTGGATGGGGCGCGAGGAAACACCATATATTTT | CASSLDGARGNTIYF | once | TRBJ1-3 | TRBV5-8 | .
TGTGCCAGCAGCTTGTATGGTGTGTGGCAGATGAACACTGAAGCTTTCTTT | CASSLYGVWQMNTEAFF | . | TRBJ1-1 | TRBV5-6 | .
TGTGCCAGCAGTGGACAGGGTTCGAACACCGGGGAGCTGTTTTTT | CASSGQGSNTGELFF | . | TRBJ2-2 | TRBV2 | TRBD1
TGTGCCAGCAGCCTAGCGGGCGGAAACACCATATATTTT | CASSLAGGNTIYF | . | TRBJ1-3 | TRBV27 | .
TGTGCCAGCTCACCACGGACTAGCGGGGTGTACACCGGGGAGCTGTTTTTT | CASSPRTSGVYTGELFF | . | TRBJ2-2 | TRBV18 | TRBD2
TGTGCCAGCAGCTTAGTAGTAGGTAGCGGGAGAATTGGGGATACGCAGTATTTT | CASSLVVGSGRIGDTQYF | . | TRBJ2-3 | TRBV7-8 | TRBD2
TGCGCCAGCAGCCCCGGGACAGGGAATCAGCCCCAGCATTTT | CASSPGTGNQPQHF | . | TRBJ1-5 | TRBV5-1 | TRBD1
TGCGCCAGCAGCTTGGGCCTACTAGCGGGAGCAGATACGCAGTATTTT | CASSLGLLAGADTQYF | . | TRBJ2-3 | TRBV5-1 | TRBD2
TGTGCCTCACGACAGGGGGGCGGCTACACCTTC | CASRQGGGYTF | . | TRBJ1-2 | TRBV6-5 | TRBD1
TGTGCCAGTAGTATCTACAGGGGGTTTGGAAACACCATATATTTT | CASSIYRGFGNTIYF | . | TRBJ1-3 | TRBV19 | TRBD1
TGTGCCTGCCGGCGGAACTACGAGCAGTACTTC | CACRRNYEQYF | . | TRBJ2-7 | TRBV30 | .
TGTGCCAGTAGGATCTCGGGACAAGGGAATGAAAAACTGTTTTTT | CASRISGQGNEKLFF | . | TRBJ1-4 | TRBV19 | .
TGTGCCACCCATTGGGTTCGGGGAGATGGCTACACCTTC | CATHWVRGDGYTF | . | TRBJ1-2 | TRBV2 | .
TGCGCCAGCAGCTTGTCGGGCGGGTCCTCTGGAAACACCATATATTTT | CASSLSGGSSGNTIYF | . | TRBJ1-3 | TRBV5-1 | .
TGCGCCAGCAGCTCGATACCTATGAACACTGAAGCTTTCTTT | CASSSIPMNTEAFF | . | TRBJ1-1 | TRBV5-1 | .
TGTGCCTGGAGTGTACGGGGGGACACTGAAGCTTTCTTT | CAWSVRGDTEAFF | once | TRBJ1-1 | TRBV30 | .
TGTGCCAGTAGTATTGACAGGTCCGCCTACTACGAGCAGTACTTC | CASSIDRSAYYEQYF | once | TRBJ2-7 | TRBV19 | .
TGTGCCAGCACCGGGGACAGGGTCACAGATACGCAGTATTTT | CASTGDRVTDTQYF | . | TRBJ2-3 | TRBV5-4 | TRBD1
TGTGCCAGCGGCAGGGGGCCTGAAGCTTTCTTT | CASGRGPEAFF | . | TRBJ1-1 | TRBV2 | TRBD1
TGTGCCAGCAGCACGAGCGGGACCTACAATGAGCAGTTCTTC | CASSTSGTYNEQFF | . | TRBJ2-1 | TRBV9 | TRBD2
TGTGCCAGCAGCGTCGTTCTAGCGAGTGAGCAGTTCTTC | CASSVVLASEQFF | . | TRBJ2-1 | TRBV9 | .
TGCGCCAGCAGCCAAGGAGGAGTTCCGGCGCAGTATTTT | CASSQGGVPAQYF | . | TRBJ2-3 | TRBV4-3 | .
TGTGCCACCAGCAGAGATCGCCCGAGTGCCGGGGCCAACGTCCTGACTTTC | CATSRDRPSAGANVLTF | . | TRBJ2-6 | TRBV15 | .
TGCGCCAGCAGCCAAGATTGGGGCGGGAGACCCTACGAGCAGTACTTC | CASSQDWGGRPYEQYF | . | TRBJ2-7 | TRBV4-1 | TRBD2
TGTGCCAGCAGGAGAGGACAGGGGGACACTGAAGCTTTCTTT | CASRRGQGDTEAFF | . | TRBJ1-1 | TRBV2 | TRBD1
TGTGCCAGCAGCGCCCAACCAGGCACCTCCTACGAGCAGTACTTC | CASSAQPGTSYEQYF | . | TRBJ2-7 | TRBV7-3 | .
TGTGCCATCAGTGAGAGGAAATCGGGTGCAGGGGGCAGGGGTGAGCAGTTCTTC | CAISERKSGAGGRGEQFF | . | TRBJ2-1 | TRBV10-3 | TRBD1
TGTGCCAGCAGTACCGGACAGACGAGCAATCAGCCCCAGCATTTT | CASSTGQTSNQPQHF | . | TRBJ1-5 | TRBV2 | .
TGTGCCAGTAGTAACGGAGGGGGCTTAACTGAAGCTTTCTTT | CASSNGGGLTEAFF | . | TRBJ1-1 | TRBV19 | TRBD1
TGTGCCAGCAGCGTAGGAGGGCGGGAGGGAGACCCTAGCTCCTACGAGCAGTACTTC | CASSVGGREGDPSSYEQYF | . | TRBJ2-7 | TRBV9 | TRBD2
TGTGCCAGCAGTCATTACCCCGGACTAGCGGGGCCGAACACCGGGGAGCTGTTTTTT | CASSHYPGLAGPNTGELFF | . | TRBJ2-2 | TRBV7-3 | TRBD2
TGTGCCAGTAGTATAGATCGGGGAGGGAGGAGGAATCAGCCCCAGCATTTT | CASSIDRGGRRNQPQHF | . | TRBJ1-5 | TRBV19 | .
TGTGCCAGCAGTTTTCGGCAGGACTATGGCTACACCTTC | CASSFRQDYGYTF | . | TRBJ1-2 | TRBV27 | .
TGCGCCAGCAGTCAATCTATGGCGGGAGGGCCCCACGAGCAGTACTTC | CASSQSMAGGPHEQYF | . | TRBJ2-7 | TRBV23-1 | TRBD2
TGTGCCACCCGCGCCCGGGGAGAGACCCAGTACTTC | CATRARGETQYF | . | TRBJ2-5 | TRBV19 | .
TGTGCCAGCAGAACACCCGGGGGGGACTCCTACAATGAGCAGTTCTTC | CASRTPGGDSYNEQFF | once | TRBJ2-1 | TRBV28 | TRBD2
TGTGCCTGGACGGGGAATAGTGAAAAACTGTTTTTT | CAWTGNSEKLFF | few | TRBJ1-4 | TRBV30 | .
TGTGCCAGCGAAAAAGGGGGCAGGAGGACAGATACGCAGTATTTT | CASEKGGRRTDTQYF | . | TRBJ2-3 | TRBV19 | TRBD1